This T cell receptor (beta chain) was identified during a study of blood T cell repertoires in COVID-19. The protocol was immunoSEQ multiplex PCR, while the TCRdb copy is restricted to in-frame clones and leaves out a portion. The data show 300,000 to 400,000 clones, around 88% seen once. The specimen was peripheral blood. This TCR was recovered from a woman between 25 and 40 years old with COVID-19, enrolled during active disease.

CDR3 DNA: TGCAGCGTTGAAATGGGACAGCCTCCGTACAATGAGCAGTTCTTC. It encodes CSVEMGQPPYNEQFF. The chain uses TRBV29-1 and TRBJ2-1, with 7 positions matching TRBD1. CDR1 and CDR2 (germline): SQVTM, ANQGSEA. The CDR3 is 15 residues long. Trimming removed 2 bases from V and 4 bases from J; junction bases left unmatched: 8.